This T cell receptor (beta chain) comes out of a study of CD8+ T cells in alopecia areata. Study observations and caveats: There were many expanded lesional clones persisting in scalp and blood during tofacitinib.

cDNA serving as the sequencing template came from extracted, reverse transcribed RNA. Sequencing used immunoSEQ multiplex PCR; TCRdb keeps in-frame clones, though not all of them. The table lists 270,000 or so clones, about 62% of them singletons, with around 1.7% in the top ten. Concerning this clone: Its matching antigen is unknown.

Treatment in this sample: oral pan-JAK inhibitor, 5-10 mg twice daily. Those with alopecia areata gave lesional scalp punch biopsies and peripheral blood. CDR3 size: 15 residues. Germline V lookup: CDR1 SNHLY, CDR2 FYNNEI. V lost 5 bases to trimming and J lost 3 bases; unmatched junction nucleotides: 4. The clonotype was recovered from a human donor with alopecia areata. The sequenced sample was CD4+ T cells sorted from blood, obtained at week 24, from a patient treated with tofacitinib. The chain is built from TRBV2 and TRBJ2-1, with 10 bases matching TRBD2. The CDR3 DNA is TGTGCCAGCAGTCTAAGCGGGGGGGTCTACAATGAGCAGTTCTTC. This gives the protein CASSLSGGVYNEQFF.